Following are 5 T cell receptor beta chains from one sample sequenced in a study of PD-1 blockade in classical Hodgkin lymphoma. Time point reported: newly diagnosed, previously untreated cHL patient sample. Magnetic negative selection was used to purify CD4+ T cells from PBMCs that had been thawed. TCRdb keeps only in-frame clones here, not all; method: immunoSEQ multiplex PCR. The sample shows some 35,000 clones, about 89% of them seen only once. Sequenced material: CD4+ T cells from blood. The receptors stem from a human donor with classical Hodgkin lymphoma.

The gene calls are TRBV11-2 and TRBJ2-5; possible D gene TRBD2, 5 bases. This CDR3 region has 13 residues. The V end was cut by 3 bases, the J end by 7 bases, with 12 bases between. Germline-derived CDR1 and CDR2 are SGHAT and FQNNGV. For the CDR3, the DNA is TGTGCCAGCAGCTTTACCTGGACTGGGACCCAGTACTTC. It translates to CASSFTWTGTQYF.

V usage is TRBV28 and J usage is TRBJ1-1; D ambiguous. V gave up 3 bases and J gave up 6 bases, with 11 bases separating them. The germline V gene has CDR1 MDHEN and CDR2 SYDVKM. There are 13 residues in the CDR3. The CDR3 DNA reads as TGTGCCAGCAGTTTCCGACGGTCTGCTGAAGCTTTCTTT. Protein: CASSFRRSAEAFF.

The CDR3 spells CASSLGPRATGELFF. The CDR3 DNA sequence: TGTGCCAGCAGCTTAGGGCCCCGGGCCACCGGGGAGCTGTTTTTT. The chain is built from TRBV11-2 and TRBJ2-2, with D unresolved. CDR3 length: 15 amino acids. With 1 base removed from V and 4 bases from J, the gap between germline ends came to 10 bases. The V gene's germline CDR1 is SGHAT and CDR2 FQNNGV.

V is TRBV6-1 and J is TRBJ1-2, with D uncertain. Germline V gives CDR1 MNHNS, CDR2 SASEGT. This CDR3 is built from 13 residues. V lost 8 bases and J lost 0, with 10 bases in between. The CDR3, as DNA: TGTGCCAGCGCCCTGACCACTAACTATGGCTACACCTTC. This codes for CASALTTNYGYTF.

Note on this clone: A junction end diverges from the germline sequence, so it may reflect a read error. The chain employs TRBV20-1 and TRBJ1-1; no clear D. Germline V gene sequence: CDR1 DFQATT, CDR2 SNEGSKA (reference sequence). The CDR3 runs 11 residues. As DNA, the CDR3 is TGCAGTGCTAGGAGCTGGGAGGCTTTGGGGTTT. It codes for CSARSWEALGF.